The 25 T cell receptor beta chains given below trace back to one sample, sequenced in a study of cytomegalovirus exposure and HLA in healthy donors. 60 Vbeta and 13 Jbeta primers were used in PCR. Clones were sequenced by immunoSEQ multiplex PCR, and TCRdb holds only the in-frame ones, with some missing. The top ten hold 5% to 6% of the sample, which has roughly 78,000 clones, 63% seen once. The sample taken for sequencing was PBMCs. The source of these receptors is a man under 40 in good health and CMV-seropositive.

This clone was seen more than once but under ten times. This sequence joins TRBV7-9 and TRBJ2-5, with 8 bases identical to TRBD2. The V gene end was trimmed by 5 bases and the J gene end by 10 bases; junction bases not matched to a gene: 6. Germline CDR1 SEHNR, CDR2 FQNEAQ (reference sequence). The CDR3 covers 12 residues. CDR3 sequence (DNA): TGTGCCAGCAGCCCCACAGCGGGGGACCAGTACTTC. As protein: CASSPTAGDQYF.

This clone came up a few times. V is TRBV9 and J is TRBJ2-7; 10 bases are shared with TRBD2. The V segment lost 4 bases and the J segment 1 base; nucleotides outside the gene matches: 5. The length of the CDR3 is 15 residues. The germline CDR1 and CDR2 sequences are SGDLS and YYNGEE. CDR3: CASSPGTSASYEQYF. The CDR3 coding sequence is TGTGCCAGCAGCCCCGGGACTAGCGCTTCCTACGAGCAGTACTTC.

This chain joins TRBV6-1 and TRBJ1-5; 9 bases agree with TRBD1. The CDR3 is made up of 13 amino acids. The V segment lost 9 bases and the J segment 5 bases; nucleotides outside the gene matches: 5. The germline CDR1 and CDR2 sequences are MNHNS and SASEGT. The CDR3 DNA follows: TGTGCCAGTGGGACAGGGATTTATCAGCCCCAGCATTTT. This translates into CASGTGIYQPQHF.

This chain links TRBV25-1 with TRBJ2-7, with D maybe TRBD2 (5 bases). The CDR3 totals 14 residues. The V end was cut by 6 bases, the J end by 1 base, with 13 bases between. CDR1 is MGHDK, CDR2 SYGVNS, per germline. CDR3: CASRSSGASYEQYF. The DNA for the CDR3 is TGTGCCAGCAGGTCCAGCGGAGCTTCCTACGAGCAGTACTTC.

The chain employs TRBV5-1 and TRBJ2-1; 9 nucleotides line up with TRBD2. The germline gives CDR1 SGHRS, CDR2 YFSETQ. This CDR3 comprises 15 residues. The V gene end was trimmed by 6 bases and the J gene end by 2 bases; junction bases not matched to a gene: 6. The CDR3 DNA is TGCGCCAGCAACTTACGCGGGGGGGCCTACAATGAGCAGTTCTTC. The encoded protein is CASNLRGGAYNEQFF.

In this sample, this clone turned up once. This chain links TRBV7-2 with TRBJ2-7; no clear D gene. The CDR3 runs 12 residues. Germline values: CDR1 SGHTA, CDR2 FQGNSA. The V end was cut by 2 bases, the J end by 3 bases, with 5 bases between. CDR3 in DNA: TGTGCCAGCAGCTTATGGAGCTACGAGCAGTACTTC. It encodes CASSLWSYEQYF.

The CDR3 nucleotides read TGTGCCAGCAGTGAGGGGTCGGGGACAGAGACTTACGAGCAGTACTTC. This gives the protein CASSEGSGTETYEQYF. This chain joins TRBV6-1 and TRBJ2-5; 7 nucleotides match TRBD1. The DNA end is more similar to TRBJ2-7, so the J call may be wrong. Germline lookup yields CDR1 MNHNS and CDR2 SASEGT. The CDR3 spans 16 residues.

This clone was detected only a few times. The chain joins TRBV19 to TRBJ1-2, with TRBD1 as a possible D gene (5 bases). CDR3 length: 13 residues. Trimming removed 1 base from V and 6 bases from J, with 9 bases in between. Per the germline V gene, CDR1 is LNHDA and CDR2 is SQIVND (reference sequence). CDR3 sequence: CASSIGRDHGYTF. The CDR3 DNA reads TGTGCCAGTAGTATAGGGCGGGACCATGGCTACACCTTC.

V usage is TRBV9 and J usage is TRBJ1-2; 8 bases are shared with TRBD1. Per the germline V gene, CDR1 is SGDLS and CDR2 is YYNGEE. The CDR3 has 14 residues. With 4 bases clipped from V and 5 bases from J, the junction kept 7 bases outside the gene matches. The CDR3 region has the DNA TGTGCCAGCAGCTACAGGGGGGACGAGTATGGCTACACCTTC. This translates into CASSYRGDEYGYTF.

The J gene is TRBJ2-1, the V gene TRBV5-5, with 9 bases aligning to TRBD1. CDR3 length: 15 amino acids. After removal of 4 bases from V and 6 bases from J, the junction contained 8 bases not matched to a gene. CDR1 is SGHKS, CDR2 YYEKEE, per germline (reference sequence). CDR3 bases: TGTGCCAGCAGCGGCCCGGGACAGGGCGGCAATGAGCAGTTCTTC. Amino acid sequence: CASSGPGQGGNEQFF.

This CDR3 reads CASSTTSGKGGNEQFF. The CDR3 region has the DNA TGTGCCAGTAGTACGACTAGCGGGAAGGGGGGCAATGAGCAGTTCTTC. The V and J genes are TRBV19 and TRBJ2-1; 11 bases match TRBD2. The CDR3 consists of 16 residues. Germline trimming cut 4 bases from V and 6 bases from J; bases unmatched to any gene: 8. The V gene's germline CDR1 is LNHDA and CDR2 SQIVND (reference sequence).

The chain carries TRBV4-3 and TRBJ2-3; D possibly corresponds to TRBD1 (6 bases). In germline, CDR1 is LGHNA, CDR2 YSLEER. The length of the CDR3 is 15 residues. V shed 0 bases and J shed 5 bases, with 12 bases lying between them. The CDR3 DNA follows: TGCGCCAGCAGCCAAGATCGACGCAGGGGAGATACGCAGTATTTT. The encoded protein is CASSQDRRRGDTQYF.

The chain uses TRBV5-4 and TRBJ2-1, with TRBD2 identical over 7 bases. V gave up 0 bases and J gave up 4 bases; unmatched junction bases: 7. The CDR3 length is 16 residues. CDR1 and CDR2 (germline): SGHNT, YYREEE (reference sequence). CDR3 nucleotide sequence: TGTGCCAGCAGCTTGGTTCCCGGGAGGACATACAATGAGCAGTTCTTC. It codes for CASSLVPGRTYNEQFF.

The chain joins TRBV29-1 to TRBJ2-7; possibly TRBD1 for D (6 bases). V lost 6 bases, J lost 6 bases, and 15 bases lay in between. In germline, CDR1 is SQVTM, CDR2 ANQGSEA. The CDR3 spans 12 residues. CDR3 amino acids: CSVTGSGIEQYF. For the CDR3, the DNA is TGCAGCGTAACAGGGTCCGGCATCGAGCAGTACTTC.

This clone was observed a single time. J is TRBJ2-5 and V is TRBV9; TRBD2 matches 9 bases. The germline V gene has CDR1 SGDLS and CDR2 YYNGEE. V trimming: 0 bases; J trimming: 1 base; junction bases outside the gene matches: 4. The CDR3 consists of 16 residues. CDR3: CASSVVPSGAQETQYF. In nucleotides, the CDR3 is TGTGCCAGCAGCGTAGTGCCTAGCGGGGCCCAAGAGACCCAGTACTTC.

V usage is TRBV10-2 and J usage is TRBJ2-1; 10 bases match TRBD2. The trim removed 6 bases at V and 5 bases at J, leaving 4 bases unmatched. The CDR3 length is 14 residues. Germline loops: CDR1 WSHSY, CDR2 SAAADI. The CDR3 DNA reads TGCGCCAGCAGGCTAGCGGGAGTGCACAATGAGCAGTTCTTC. Amino acids: CASRLAGVHNEQFF.

The chain uses TRBV6-6 and TRBJ1-1, with 10 bases identical to TRBD1. In germline, CDR1 is MNHNY, CDR2 SVGAGI (reference sequence). The CDR3 consists of 14 residues. V shed 9 bases and J 0 bases; nucleotides not matched to a gene: 4. CDR3 sequence reads: CASAGTGVNTEAFF. The CDR3 DNA sequence: TGTGCCAGTGCGGGGACAGGGGTGAACACTGAAGCTTTCTTT.

This clone was seen a handful of times. V and J are TRBV6-6 and TRBJ1-5, with D tentatively TRBD1 (6 bases). Trimming removed 2 bases from V and 3 bases from J, with 14 bases in between. The CDR3 totals 16 residues. Germline V gene sequence: CDR1 MNHNY, CDR2 SVGAGI (reference sequence). The chain's CDR3 is CASSYTQGNINQPQHF. The CDR3 DNA reads TGTGCCAGCAGTTACACCCAGGGGAACATCAATCAGCCCCAGCATTTT.

The chain joins TRBV5-4 to TRBJ2-5; weak D call: TRBD2 (5 bases). The J call may be incorrect, as the DNA end agrees better with TRBJ2-7. The CDR3 is made up of 11 amino acids. CDR1 is SGHNT, CDR2 YYREEE, per germline (reference sequence). CDR3 DNA: TGTGCCAGCAGCGCGGGCTACGAGCAGTACTTC. This encodes CASSAGYEQYF.

The chain joins TRBV11-3 to TRBJ1-1; 7 bases line up with TRBD1. With V trimmed by 5 bases and J by 5 bases, 2 bases remained unmatched. Looked up from germline, CDR1 is SGHNT and CDR2 is YENEEA. CDR3 length equals 12 residues. The CDR3 nucleotides read TGTGCCAGCAGCCTGGACAGGACTGAAGCTTTCTTT. Its protein is CASSLDRTEAFF.

Only a few counts were recorded for this clone. The rearrangement links TRBV6-1 to TRBJ1-3; TRBD1 is a possible D gene (5 bases). CDR3 length: 13 residues. Trimming took 6 bases from V and 11 from J, leaving 17 bases between them. Germline CDR1 reads MNHNS; CDR2 reads SASEGT. DNA for the CDR3: TGTGCCAGCAGCCCCTCGAGTGGGGGGTCCATATATTTT. As protein: CASSPSSGGSIYF.

The V and J genes are TRBV28 and TRBJ2-5; a possible D gene is TRBD1 (5 bases). The CDR3 extends over 15 amino acids. Trimming removed 1 base at V and 1 base at J, with 10 bases between. The germline CDR1 and CDR2 sequences are MDHEN and SYDVKM. The CDR3 DNA reads as TGTGCCAGCAGTTTATTGCAGGGTCCCCAAGAGACCCAGTACTTC. Encoded protein: CASSLLQGPQETQYF.

The chain joins TRBV19 to TRBJ1-5; no reliable D call. V was pared by 6 bases and J by 0 bases, with 9 bases between. The CDR3 length is 14 residues. Germline V CDR1 and CDR2: LNHDA, SQIVND (reference sequence). For the CDR3, the DNA is TGTGCCAGTAGACTGAGTTATAGCAATCAGCCCCAGCATTTT. It codes for CASRLSYSNQPQHF.

The CDR3 loop is CASSTGLAGPQETQYF. The CDR3 DNA follows: TGCGCCAGCAGCACGGGACTAGCGGGGCCCCAAGAGACCCAGTACTTC. The chain employs TRBV5-1 and TRBJ2-5; 13 bases fit TRBD2. V trimming: 4 bases; J trimming: 1 base; junction bases outside the gene matches: 4. CDR1 is SGHRS, CDR2 YFSETQ, per germline. CDR3 length: 16 amino acids.

This chain uses TRBV5-4 with TRBJ2-5; 8 bases map to TRBD2. There are 15 residues in the CDR3. The V gene end was trimmed by 0 bases and the J gene end by 4 bases; junction bases not matched to a gene: 5. Germline lookup yields CDR1 SGHNT and CDR2 YYREEE (reference sequence). For the CDR3, the DNA is TGTGCCAGCAGCTTGGTTTCCGGGGGGGGAGAGACCCAGTACTTC. Translating it yields CASSLVSGGGETQYF.